This T cell receptor beta chain was retrieved from a study of shared clonotypes between healthy human individuals. This clone showed up just a few times. Antigen specificity is unknown. All donors qualified as healthy HIV-negative adults and had experienced no recent acute infections or vaccinations. Findings of the study overall: Shared clonotypes: about 5.3% naive CD4, around 3.4% naive CD8, about 2.5% memory CD4, roughly 0.4% memory CD8.

The DNA input per sorted-subset replicate PCR was about 190 ng, corresponding to some 30,000 T cell genomes. TCRdb keeps only in-frame clones here, not all; method: immunoSEQ multiplex PCR. The sample lists a few million clones, 85% to 95% seen once, with under 0.45% in the top ten. V shed 3 bases and J shed 7 bases, with 18 bases lying between them. From germline, CDR1 is MGHDK and CDR2 SYGVNS. The CDR3 is made up of 15 amino acids. The V and J genes are TRBV25-1 and TRBJ1-2; maybe TRBD1 (6 bases). The sequenced sample was naive CD4+ T cells from PBMCs. Subset defined: CD45RA+ positively selected. The sequence was obtained from a man aged 18 to 30 in good health. Some clones in this sample may be carry-over from other donors' samples. The CDR3 region is CASSDSTGGLAGYTF. CDR3 nucleotide sequence: TGTGCCAGCAGTGATTCGACAGGAGGCCTCGCTGGCTACACCTTC.